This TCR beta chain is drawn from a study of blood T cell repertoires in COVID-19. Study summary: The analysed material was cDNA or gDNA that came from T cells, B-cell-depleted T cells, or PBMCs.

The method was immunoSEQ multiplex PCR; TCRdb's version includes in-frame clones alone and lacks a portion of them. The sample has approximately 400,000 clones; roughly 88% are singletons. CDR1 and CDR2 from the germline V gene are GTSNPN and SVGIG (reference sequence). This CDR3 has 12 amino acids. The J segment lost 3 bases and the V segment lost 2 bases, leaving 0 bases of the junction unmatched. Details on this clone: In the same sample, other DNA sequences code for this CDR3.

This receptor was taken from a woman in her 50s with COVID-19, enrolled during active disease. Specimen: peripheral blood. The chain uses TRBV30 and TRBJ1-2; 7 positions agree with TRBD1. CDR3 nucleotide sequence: TGTGCCTGGAGTACAGGGGACTATGGCTACACCTTC. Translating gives CAWSTGDYGYTF.